The clone carrying this T cell receptor beta chain has ten or more counts. Its specificity is unknown. This record comes from a study of molecular identifiers for immune sequencing clone quantification. Study information: RNA, taken in replicates from about 19,000 or 110,000 naive CD8 cells, was split five ways, with four sequenced. Points from the study as a whole: Single-cell amounts of spiked Jurkat TCR RNA were reportedly detectable among 950,000 to 1,000,000 naive cells.

V was cut by 2 bases and J by 7 bases, with 23 bases left in between. The CDR3 has 17 residues. Per germline, CDR1 KGHDR and CDR2 SFDVKD. Between about 19,000 and 1,100,000 sorted cells, with 10%, 30% or 50% RNA, yielded naive CD8 libraries. A single record per CDR3 protein comes from TCRdb applying MiXCR to the PCR reads. The sample has hundreds of thousands of distinct CDR3 sequences; roughly 27% are singletons. The chain has TRBV24-1 and TRBJ2-7, with D perhaps TRBD1 or TRBD2 (5 bases each). Sequencing input: naive CD8+ T cells from blood, with Jurkat cell RNA spiked in. Subset defined: FACS-sorted CD8+CD4-CCR7+CD45RA+ naive T cells. The source is a human donor in good health. Some libraries in this study had Jurkat cell RNA spiked in. The CDR3 loop reads CATSDSPGDGYVWEQYF. CDR3 DNA: TGTGCCACCAGTGATTCCCCCGGGGACGGATATGTTTGGGAGCAGTACTTC.